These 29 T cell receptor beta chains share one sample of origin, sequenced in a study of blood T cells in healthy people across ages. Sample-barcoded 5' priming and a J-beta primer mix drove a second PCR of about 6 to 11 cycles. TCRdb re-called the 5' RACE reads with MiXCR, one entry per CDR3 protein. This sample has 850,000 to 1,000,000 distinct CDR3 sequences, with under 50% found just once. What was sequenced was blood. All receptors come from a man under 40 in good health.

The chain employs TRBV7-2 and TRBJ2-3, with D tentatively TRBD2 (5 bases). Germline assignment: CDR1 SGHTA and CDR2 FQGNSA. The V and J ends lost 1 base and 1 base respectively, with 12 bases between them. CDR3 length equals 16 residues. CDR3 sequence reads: CASSLGASKGTDTQYF. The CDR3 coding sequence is TGTGCCAGCAGCTTAGGGGCTAGCAAGGGCACAGATACGCAGTATTTT.

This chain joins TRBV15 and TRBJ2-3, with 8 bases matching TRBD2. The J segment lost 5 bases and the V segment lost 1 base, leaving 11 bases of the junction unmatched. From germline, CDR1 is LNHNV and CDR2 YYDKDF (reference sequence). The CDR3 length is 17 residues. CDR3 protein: CATSRAVSGIDVDTQYF. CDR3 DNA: TGTGCCACCAGCAGAGCCGTTAGCGGGATAGACGTAGATACGCAGTATTTT. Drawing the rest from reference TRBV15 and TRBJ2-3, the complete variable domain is DAMVIQNPRYQVTQFGKPVTLSCSQTLNHNVMYWYQQKSSQAPKLLFHYYDKDFNNEADTPDNFQSRRPNTSFCFLDIRSPGLGDTAMYLCATSRAVSGIDVDTQYFGPGTRLTVL.

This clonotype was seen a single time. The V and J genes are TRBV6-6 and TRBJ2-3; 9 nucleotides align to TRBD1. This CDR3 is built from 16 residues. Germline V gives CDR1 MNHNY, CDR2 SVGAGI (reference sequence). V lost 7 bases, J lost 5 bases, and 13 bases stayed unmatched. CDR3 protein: CASNDPGQGQKDTQYF. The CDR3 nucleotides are TGTGCCAGCAACGACCCGGGACAGGGTCAGAAAGATACGCAGTATTTT.

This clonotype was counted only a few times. The DNA of the CDR3 is TGCGCCAGCAGCTCCCGGGGAATCAGCGAGCAGTTCTTC. Encoded protein: CASSSRGISEQFF. The chain uses TRBV5-1 and TRBJ2-1; D is possibly TRBD2 (5 bases). The CDR3 has 13 residues. CDR1 and CDR2 (germline): SGHRS, YFSETQ. With 3 bases removed from V and 10 bases from J, the gap between germline ends came to 14 bases.

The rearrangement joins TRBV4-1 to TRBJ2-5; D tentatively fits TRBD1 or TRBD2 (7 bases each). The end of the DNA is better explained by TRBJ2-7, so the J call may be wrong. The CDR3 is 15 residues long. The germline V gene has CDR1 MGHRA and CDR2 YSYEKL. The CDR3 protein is CASSQEGRDSYEQYF. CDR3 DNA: TGCGCCAGCAGCCAAGAAGGGAGGGACAGCTACGAGCAGTACTTC.

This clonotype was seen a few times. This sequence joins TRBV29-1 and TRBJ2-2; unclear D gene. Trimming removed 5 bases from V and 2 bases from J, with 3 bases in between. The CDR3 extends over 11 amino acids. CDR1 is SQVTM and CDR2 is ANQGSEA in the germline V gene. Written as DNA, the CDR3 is TGCAGCGTTCTCAACACCGGGGAGCTGTTTTTT. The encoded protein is CSVLNTGELFF.

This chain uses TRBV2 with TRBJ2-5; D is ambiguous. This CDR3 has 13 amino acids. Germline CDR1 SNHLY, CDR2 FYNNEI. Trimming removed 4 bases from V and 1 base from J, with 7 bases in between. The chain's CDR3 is CASSVVSQETQYF. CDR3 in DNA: TGTGCCAGCAGTGTGGTTTCCCAAGAGACCCAGTACTTC.

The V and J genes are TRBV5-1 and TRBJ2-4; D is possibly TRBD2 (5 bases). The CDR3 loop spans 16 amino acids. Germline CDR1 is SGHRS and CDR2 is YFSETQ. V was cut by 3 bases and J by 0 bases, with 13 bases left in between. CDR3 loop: CASSSHLEGAKNIQYF. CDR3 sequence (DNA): TGCGCCAGCAGCTCGCACCTCGAGGGAGCCAAAAACATTCAGTACTTC.

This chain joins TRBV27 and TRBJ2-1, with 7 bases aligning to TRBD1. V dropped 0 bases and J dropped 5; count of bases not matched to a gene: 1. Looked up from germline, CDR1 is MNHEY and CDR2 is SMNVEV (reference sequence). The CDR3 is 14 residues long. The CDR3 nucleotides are TGTGCCAGCAGTTTATCGGGACAGAACAATGAGCAGTTCTTC. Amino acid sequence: CASSLSGQNNEQFF.

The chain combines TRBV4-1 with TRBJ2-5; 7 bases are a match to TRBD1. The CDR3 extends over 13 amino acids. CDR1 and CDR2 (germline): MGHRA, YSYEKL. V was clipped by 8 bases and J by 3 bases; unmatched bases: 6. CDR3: CASWDSLKETQYF. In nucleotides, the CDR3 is TGCGCCAGCTGGGACAGTCTTAAAGAGACCCAGTACTTC.

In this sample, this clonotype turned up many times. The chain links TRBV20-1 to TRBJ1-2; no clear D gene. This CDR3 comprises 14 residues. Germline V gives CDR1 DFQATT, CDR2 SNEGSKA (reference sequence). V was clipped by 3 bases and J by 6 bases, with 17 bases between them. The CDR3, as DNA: TGCAGTGCTAGTTCGGCAAGGAGTCTGGATGGCTACACCTTC. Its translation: CSASSARSLDGYTF.

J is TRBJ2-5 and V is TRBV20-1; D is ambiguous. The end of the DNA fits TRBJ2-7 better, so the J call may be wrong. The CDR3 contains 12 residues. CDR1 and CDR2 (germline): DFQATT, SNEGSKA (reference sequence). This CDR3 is CSAHQAGYEQYF. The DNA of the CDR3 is TGCAGTGCTCACCAAGCTGGCTACGAGCAGTACTTC.

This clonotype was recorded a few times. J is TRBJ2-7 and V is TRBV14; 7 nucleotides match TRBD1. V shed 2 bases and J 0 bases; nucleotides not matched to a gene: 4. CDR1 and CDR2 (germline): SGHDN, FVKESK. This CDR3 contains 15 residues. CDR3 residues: CASSQRTGSSYEQYF. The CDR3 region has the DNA TGTGCCAGCAGCCAACGGACAGGTAGCTCCTACGAGCAGTACTTC.

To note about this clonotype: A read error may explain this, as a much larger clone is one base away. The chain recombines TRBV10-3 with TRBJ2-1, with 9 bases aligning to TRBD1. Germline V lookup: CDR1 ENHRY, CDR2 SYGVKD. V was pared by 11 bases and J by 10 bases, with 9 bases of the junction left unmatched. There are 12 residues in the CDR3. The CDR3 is CAVSGTGNEQFF. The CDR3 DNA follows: TGTGCCGTATCCGGGACAGGGAACGAGCAGTTCTTC.

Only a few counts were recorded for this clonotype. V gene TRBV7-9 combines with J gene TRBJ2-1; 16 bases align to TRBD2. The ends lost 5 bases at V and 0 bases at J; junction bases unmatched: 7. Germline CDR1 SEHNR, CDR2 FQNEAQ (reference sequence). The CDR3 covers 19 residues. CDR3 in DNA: TGTGCCAGCAGCCCCTGGGGACTAGCGGGGGGGCCCTCCTACAATGAGCAGTTCTTC. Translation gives CASSPWGLAGGPSYNEQFF.

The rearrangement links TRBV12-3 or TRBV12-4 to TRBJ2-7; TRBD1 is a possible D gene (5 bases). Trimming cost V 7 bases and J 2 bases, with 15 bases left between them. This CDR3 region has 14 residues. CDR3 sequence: CASKVQDRAYEQYF. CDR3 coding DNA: TGTGCCAGCAAGGTACAGGATCGGGCCTACGAGCAGTACTTC.

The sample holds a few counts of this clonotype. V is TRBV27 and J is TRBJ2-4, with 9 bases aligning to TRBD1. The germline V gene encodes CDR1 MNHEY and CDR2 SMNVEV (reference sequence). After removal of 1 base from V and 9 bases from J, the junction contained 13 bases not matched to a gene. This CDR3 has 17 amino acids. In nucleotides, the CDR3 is TGTGCCAGCAGTTTATTATCTCCCACAGGGGGCCGGACCATTCAGTACTTC. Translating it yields CASSLLSPTGGRTIQYF.

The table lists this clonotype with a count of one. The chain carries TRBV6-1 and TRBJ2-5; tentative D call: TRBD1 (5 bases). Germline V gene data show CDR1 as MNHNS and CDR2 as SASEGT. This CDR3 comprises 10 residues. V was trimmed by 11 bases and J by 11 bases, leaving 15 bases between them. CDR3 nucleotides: TGTGCCGGGTACTTGGACAAGCAGTACTTC. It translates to CAGYLDKQYF.

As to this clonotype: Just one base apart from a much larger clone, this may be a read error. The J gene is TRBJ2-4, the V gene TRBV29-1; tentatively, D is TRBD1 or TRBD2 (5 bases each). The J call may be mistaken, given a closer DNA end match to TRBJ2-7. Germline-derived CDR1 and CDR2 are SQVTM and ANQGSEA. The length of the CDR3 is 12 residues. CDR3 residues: CSAGDGSYEQYF. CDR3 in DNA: TGCAGCGCCGGGGACGGATCCTACGAGCAGTACTTC.

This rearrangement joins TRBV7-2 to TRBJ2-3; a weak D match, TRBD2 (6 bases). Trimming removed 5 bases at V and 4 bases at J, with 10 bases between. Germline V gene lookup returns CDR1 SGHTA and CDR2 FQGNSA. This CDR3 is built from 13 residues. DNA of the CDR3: TGTGCCAGCAGCGTAGGGGAGGCAGATACGCAGTATTTT. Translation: CASSVGEADTQYF.

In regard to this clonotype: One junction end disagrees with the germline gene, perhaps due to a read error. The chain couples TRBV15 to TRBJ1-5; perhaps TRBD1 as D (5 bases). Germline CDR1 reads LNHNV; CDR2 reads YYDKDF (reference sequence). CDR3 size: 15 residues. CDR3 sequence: CVTSRDPGRNQPQHF. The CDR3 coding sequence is TGTGTCACCAGCAGAGACCCGGGGCGCAATCAGCCCCAGCATTTT.

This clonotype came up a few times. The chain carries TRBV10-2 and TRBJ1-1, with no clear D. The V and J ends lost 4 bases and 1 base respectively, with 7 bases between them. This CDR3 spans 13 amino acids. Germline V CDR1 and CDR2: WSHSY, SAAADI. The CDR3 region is CASSGRTNTEAFF. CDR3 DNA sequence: TGCGCCAGCAGTGGACGGACGAACACTGAAGCTTTCTTT.

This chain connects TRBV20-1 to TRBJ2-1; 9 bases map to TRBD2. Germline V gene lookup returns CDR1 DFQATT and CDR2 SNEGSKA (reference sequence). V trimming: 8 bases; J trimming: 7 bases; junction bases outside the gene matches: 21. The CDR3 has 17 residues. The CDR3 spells CSCSERGAQRTWNEQFF. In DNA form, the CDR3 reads TGCAGTTGCTCTGAGCGGGGGGCCCAGAGGACGTGGAATGAGCAGTTCTTC.

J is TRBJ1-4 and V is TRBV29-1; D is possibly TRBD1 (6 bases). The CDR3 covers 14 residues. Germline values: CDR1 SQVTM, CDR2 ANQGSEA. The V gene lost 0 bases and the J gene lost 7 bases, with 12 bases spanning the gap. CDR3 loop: CSVEDRGGGEKLFF. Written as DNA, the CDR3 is TGCAGCGTTGAAGACAGGGGCGGAGGTGAAAAACTGTTTTTT.

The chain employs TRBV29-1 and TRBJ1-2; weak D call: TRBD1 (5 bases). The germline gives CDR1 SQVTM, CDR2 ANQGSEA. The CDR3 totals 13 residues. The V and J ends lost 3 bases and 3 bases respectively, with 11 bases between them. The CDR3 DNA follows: TGCAGCGTTGACGGGGGGGTGGACTATGGCTACACCTTC. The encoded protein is CSVDGGVDYGYTF.

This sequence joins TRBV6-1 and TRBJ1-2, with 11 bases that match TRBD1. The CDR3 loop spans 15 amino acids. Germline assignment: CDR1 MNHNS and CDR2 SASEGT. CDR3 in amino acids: CADNRGQGVPYGYTF. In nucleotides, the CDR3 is TGTGCAGATAACAGGGGACAGGGGGTACCATATGGCTACACCTTC.

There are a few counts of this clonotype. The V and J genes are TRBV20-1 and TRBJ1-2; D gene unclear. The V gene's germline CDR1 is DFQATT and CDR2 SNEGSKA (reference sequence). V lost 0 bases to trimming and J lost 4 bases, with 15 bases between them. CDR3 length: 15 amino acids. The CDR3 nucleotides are TGCAGTGCTAGAGACCAACTTGGGCCGATCTATGGCTACACCTTC. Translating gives CSARDQLGPIYGYTF.

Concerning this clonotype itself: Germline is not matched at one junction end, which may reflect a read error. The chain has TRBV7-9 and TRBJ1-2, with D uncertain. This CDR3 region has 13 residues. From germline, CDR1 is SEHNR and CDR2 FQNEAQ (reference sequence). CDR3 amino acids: CVSSLDLIYGYTF. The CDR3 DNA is TGTGTCAGCAGCCTCGACCTGATCTATGGCTACACCTTC.

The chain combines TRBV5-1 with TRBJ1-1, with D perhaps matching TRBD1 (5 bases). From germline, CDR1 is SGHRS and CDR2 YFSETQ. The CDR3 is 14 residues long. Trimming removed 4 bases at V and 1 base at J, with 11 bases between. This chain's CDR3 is CASSRGVENTEAFF. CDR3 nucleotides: TGCGCCAGCAGCCGGGGGGTTGAGAACACTGAAGCTTTCTTT.